Presented here are 30 T cell receptor beta chains from one specimen sequenced in a study of beta chain features in type 1 diabetes (dated by TCRdb to 2016 to 2019). Libraries were constructed by the immunoSEQ multiplex PCR assay. All of the isolated RNA was reverse transcribed with the High Capacity cDNA Reverse Transcription Kit, so expressed TCRB transcripts were sequenced. Held by TCRdb, this immuneACCESS table contains in-frame sequences only and omits some clones. Under half of the omission traces to an unresolved V gene where checked; the cause of the rest is unknown. Here the sample has around 150,000 clones; under 9.5% occur a single time. 0.55% to 0.65% of the sample is in the top ten clones. Sequenced sample: central memory CD4+ T cells from blood. These receptors were taken from a man younger than 35 in good health.

This clone was detected a few times. The DNA of the CDR3 is TGTGCCAGCAGCCGACGCGGGGGGGCGATAGATACGCAGTATTTT. Its protein product is CASSRRGGAIDTQYF. This chain connects TRBV7-2 to TRBJ2-3, with 9 bases identical to TRBD2. The ends lost 5 bases at V and 5 bases at J; junction bases unmatched: 8. Germline CDR1 and CDR2: SGHTA and FQGNSA. This CDR3 region has 15 residues.

This clone was detected a few times. This sequence joins TRBV4-3 and TRBJ2-2; 8 bases line up with TRBD1. J gave up 0 bases and V 3 bases, and 3 bases lay outside the gene matches. Germline assignment: CDR1 LGHNA and CDR2 YSLEER. CDR3 length: 16 residues. CDR3: CASSQRTGTNTGELFF. DNA for the CDR3: TGCGCCAGCAGCCAGAGGACAGGGACGAACACCGGGGAGCTGTTTTTT.

The V call is TRBV18, the J call TRBJ1-3, with D unresolved. CDR3 length: 17 amino acids. CDR1 and CDR2 (germline): KGHSH, LQKENI. The V and J ends lost 3 bases and 1 base respectively, with 16 bases between them. DNA for the CDR3: TGTGCCAGCTCACCGGAGCCGGGTGTTCGATCTGGAAACACCATATATTTT. Translation: CASSPEPGVRSGNTIYF.

V gene TRBV9 combines with J gene TRBJ2-2; 7 nucleotides align to TRBD1. The length of the CDR3 is 14 residues. CDR1 and CDR2 from the germline V gene are SGDLS and YYNGEE. V gave up 9 bases and J gave up 6 bases; unmatched junction bases: 11. The CDR3, as DNA: TGTGCCACAAGTCAGGGGGTAGCTGCCGGGGAGCTGTTTTTT. Protein product: CATSQGVAAGELFF.

This clone was counted a few times. The chain joins TRBV7-2 to TRBJ2-6; no reliable D call. The V gene lost 2 bases and the J gene lost 2 bases, with 4 bases spanning the gap. Germline V gene lookup returns CDR1 SGHTA and CDR2 FQGNSA. This CDR3 comprises 14 residues. The CDR3 nucleotides read TGTGCCAGCAGCTTATCCACTGGGGCCAACGTCCTGACTTTC. Translated, it gives CASSLSTGANVLTF.

This clone was observed a few times. The rearrangement joins TRBV28 to TRBJ2-7; D is possibly TRBD1 (5 bases). This CDR3 is built from 14 residues. Looked up from germline, CDR1 is MDHEN and CDR2 is SYDVKM. Trimming stripped 6 bases from V and 3 bases from J, with 15 bases between. CDR3 protein: CASRRDSPDYEQYF. CDR3 bases: TGTGCCAGCAGGCGTGACAGTCCAGACTACGAGCAGTACTTC.

This clone was detected only a few times. This chain uses TRBV19 with TRBJ2-3; no reliable D call. Germline loops: CDR1 LNHDA, CDR2 SQIVND (reference sequence). The CDR3 runs to 16 residues. Trimming took 4 bases from V and 0 from J, leaving 14 bases between them. This CDR3 reads CASSKRGYESTDTQYF. The CDR3 DNA reads TGTGCCAGTAGTAAACGAGGTTACGAAAGCACAGATACGCAGTATTTT.

The chain combines TRBV30 with TRBJ1-3, with D unclear. Germline V gene lookup returns CDR1 GTSNPN and CDR2 SVGIG (reference sequence). Trimming pared 0 bases from V and 0 bases from J, leaving 9 bases between. The CDR3 contains 15 residues. The CDR3 spells CAWSVIYSSGNTIYF. CDR3 DNA sequence: TGTGCCTGGAGTGTAATATACAGCTCTGGAAACACCATATATTTT.

This clone was observed at least ten times. The CDR3 is CASSTVLSTLNTEAFF. In nucleotides, the CDR3 is TGTGCCAGCAGCACGGTATTGTCCACGCTGAACACTGAAGCTTTCTTT. The rearrangement uses TRBV14 and TRBJ1-1; no firm D call. The V gene's germline CDR1 is SGHDN and CDR2 FVKESK. Trimming left V 5 bases short and J 0 bases short, with 16 bases between. This CDR3 has 16 amino acids.

This clone has only a few counts. The rearrangement links TRBV11-2 to TRBJ2-7; a possible D gene is TRBD1 (6 bases). The V and J ends lost 7 bases and 7 bases respectively, with 11 bases between them. Germline CDR1 and CDR2: SGHAT and FQNNGV. This CDR3 is 11 amino acids long. The DNA for the CDR3 is TGTGCCAGCACTGAGGGGGTGGAGCAGTACTTC. It yields the protein CASTEGVEQYF.

V and J are TRBV6-1 and TRBJ2-7, with TRBD2 identical over 12 bases. Germline CDR1 MNHNS, CDR2 SASEGT. This CDR3 spans 14 amino acids. With V trimmed by 5 bases and J by 2 bases, 1 base remained unmatched. In DNA form, the CDR3 reads TGTGCCAGCAGTCGGACTAGCGGGACCTACGAGCAGTACTTC. Its protein is CASSRTSGTYEQYF.

CDR3 residues: CAWSADAGQPQHF. In DNA, the CDR3 is TGTGCCTGGAGCGCTGATGCCGGTCAGCCCCAGCATTTT. The chain uses TRBV30 and TRBJ1-5; D unresolved. Trimming cost V 3 bases and J 6 bases, with 12 bases left between them. Germline V CDR1 and CDR2: GTSNPN, SVGIG (reference sequence). This CDR3 has 13 amino acids.

Regarding this clone: This could be a read error, since a much larger clone is one nucleotide away. The V call is TRBV11-1, the J call TRBJ1-2; perhaps TRBD1 as D (5 bases). This CDR3 spans 12 amino acids. Germline V gene sequence: CDR1 SGHAT, CDR2 FQDESV (reference sequence). Deletions cut 0 bases from V and 8 bases from J, with 7 bases between. The CDR3 loop reads CASSLAGAGYTF. CDR3 nucleotides: TGTGCCAGCAGCTTAGCAGGGGCCGGCTACACCTTC.

The gene calls are TRBV20-1 and TRBJ1-4; unclear D gene. The germline CDR1 and CDR2 sequences are DFQATT and SNEGSKA (reference sequence). The CDR3 contains 11 residues. Trimming removed 4 bases at V and 7 bases at J, with 7 bases between. The CDR3 reads CSAIEGEKLFF. CDR3 sequence (DNA): TGCAGTGCTATTGAGGGTGAAAAACTGTTTTTT.

This clone was seen ten or more times. This rearrangement joins TRBV30 to TRBJ1-1, with a tentative D call TRBD1 (6 bases). With 3 bases removed from V and 1 base from J, the gap between germline ends came to 15 bases. CDR1 is GTSNPN, CDR2 SVGIG, per germline (reference sequence). The CDR3 runs 15 residues. The DNA of the CDR3 is TGTGCCTGGAGGCCCCTGGACAGAAAGAACACTGAAGCTTTCTTT. This sequence encodes CAWRPLDRKNTEAFF. Based on the CDR3 plus reference TRBV30 and TRBJ1-1, the full variable domain is SQTIHQWPATLVQPVGSPLSLECTVEGTSNPNLYWYRQAAGRGLQLLFYSVGIGQISSEVPQNLSASRPQDRQFILSSKKLLLSDSGFYLCAWRPLDRKNTEAFFGQGTRLTVV.

The J gene is TRBJ2-1, the V gene TRBV7-9; no definite D call. CDR3 length: 12 residues. Trimming left V 3 bases short and J 9 bases short, with 9 bases between. Germline V gene data show CDR1 as SEHNR and CDR2 as FQNEAQ (reference sequence). This CDR3 reads CASSLTSFEQFF. The CDR3 region has the DNA TGTGCCAGCAGCTTGACAAGCTTTGAGCAGTTCTTC.

This clone was seen more than once but under ten times. CDR3 nucleotide sequence: TGTGCCAGCAGTGGCCCCGGACAGGTCTATGGCTACACCTTC. Amino acid sequence: CASSGPGQVYGYTF. The V gene is TRBV2, the J gene TRBJ1-2; 7 bases are shared with TRBD1. The V gene end was trimmed by 4 bases and the J gene end by 4 bases; junction bases not matched to a gene: 6. Germline V gene lookup returns CDR1 SNHLY and CDR2 FYNNEI. This CDR3 contains 14 residues.

There are a few counts of this clone. The V call is TRBV30, the J call TRBJ2-7; 9 bases agree with TRBD1. This CDR3 region has 14 residues. Per the germline V gene, CDR1 is GTSNPN and CDR2 is SVGIG (reference sequence). Trimming cost V 4 bases and J 2 bases; bases outside gene matches: 6. This chain's CDR3 is CAWTIGQGPYEQYF. The DNA for the CDR3 is TGTGCCTGGACTATCGGACAGGGGCCCTACGAGCAGTACTTC.

The rearrangement uses TRBV7-3 and TRBJ2-5, with 15 nucleotides matching TRBD2. Unmatched junction bases numbered 0, after V lost 2 bases and J lost 2 bases. The germline CDR1 and CDR2 sequences are SGHTA and FQGTGA. The CDR3 covers 16 residues. The CDR3: CASSLGLAGGQETQYF. The CDR3 DNA follows: TGTGCCAGCAGCTTAGGACTAGCGGGGGGGCAAGAGACCCAGTACTTC. The full variable domain, in which reference TRBV7-3 and TRBJ2-5 provide the parts outside the CDR3, is GAGVSQTPSNKVTEKGKYVELRCDPISGHTALYWYRQSLGQGPEFLIYFQGTGAADDSGLPNDRFFAVRPEGSVSTLKIQRTERGDSAVYLCASSLGLAGGQETQYFGPGTRLLVL.

The V and J genes are TRBV28 and TRBJ2-5, with no clear D. Deletions cut 6 bases from V and 2 bases from J, with 13 bases between. This CDR3 contains 14 residues. Germline values: CDR1 MDHEN, CDR2 SYDVKM. CDR3 nucleotide sequence: TGTGCCAGCAGCTTACAAACTGTTCAAGAGACCCAGTACTTC. Protein: CASSLQTVQETQYF.

This clone appeared a few times. This chain connects TRBV28 to TRBJ1-2; unclear D gene. The CDR3 extends over 12 amino acids. CDR1 is MDHEN and CDR2 is SYDVKM in the germline V gene. V was pared by 5 bases and J by 4 bases, with 8 bases between. The CDR3 region has the DNA TGTGCCAGCAGTCCCGCGGCCTATGGCTACACCTTC. Protein: CASSPAAYGYTF.

There are a few counts of this clone. The rearrangement joins TRBV27 to TRBJ2-7; 7 nucleotides agree with TRBD1. This CDR3 region has 15 residues. J gave up 2 bases and V 5 bases, and 9 bases lay outside the gene matches. In germline, CDR1 is MNHEY, CDR2 SMNVEV (reference sequence). Here the CDR3 reads CASSPTGVGAYEQYF. Written as DNA, the CDR3 is TGTGCCAGCAGTCCAACAGGGGTTGGGGCCTACGAGCAGTACTTC.

V gene TRBV7-3 combines with J gene TRBJ2-3; possibly TRBD1 for D (6 bases). The CDR3 is made up of 15 amino acids. The germline V gene has CDR1 SGHTA and CDR2 FQGTGA. V dropped 5 bases and J dropped 2 bases, with 14 bases sitting between them. The CDR3 spells CASSQLTGTTDTQYF. CDR3 DNA: TGTGCCAGCAGCCAATTGACAGGAACCACAGATACGCAGTATTTT.

The rearrangement links TRBV6-1 to TRBJ2-7; possible D gene TRBD2, 6 bases. The germline V gene has CDR1 MNHNS and CDR2 SASEGT. This CDR3 region has 13 residues. V lost 6 bases to trimming and J lost 6 bases, with 15 bases between them. The CDR3 nucleotides are TGTGCCAGCAGACCCGGAGGGGCGCTCGAGCAGTACTTC. As protein: CASRPGGALEQYF.

There are a few counts of this clone. The chain joins TRBV29-1 to TRBJ2-6; D might be TRBD2 (6 bases). V lost 6 bases and J lost 4, with 7 bases in between. Germline CDR1 reads SQVTM; CDR2 reads ANQGSEA. The CDR3 sequence is 12 residues long. The CDR3 is CSVRGGANVLTF. CDR3 bases: TGCAGCGTCCGGGGGGGGGCCAACGTCCTGACTTTC.

This clone was detected many times. This chain joins TRBV12-5 and TRBJ1-2; D possibly corresponds to TRBD1 (5 bases). This CDR3 is built from 12 residues. V was cut by 6 bases and J by 3 bases, with 8 bases left in between. Germline CDR1 is LGHNT and CDR2 is FRNRAP. In DNA, the CDR3 is TGTGCTAGTGGGCAGGGTGACTATGGCTACACCTTC. This sequence encodes CASGQGDYGYTF.

This clone showed up just a few times. The chain is built from TRBV30 and TRBJ2-7; weak D call: TRBD1 (6 bases). The V gene's germline CDR1 is GTSNPN and CDR2 SVGIG (reference sequence). This CDR3 is 14 amino acids long. Trimming stripped 1 base from V and 2 bases from J, with 12 bases between. CDR3 region: CAWSGQAGAYEQYF. The DNA for the CDR3 is TGTGCCTGGAGTGGACAGGCTGGCGCCTACGAGCAGTACTTC.

This clone was seen a few times. The V gene is TRBV19, the J gene TRBJ2-2, with TRBD1 identical over 10 bases. Trimming removed 5 bases from V and 2 bases from J; junction bases left unmatched: 5. CDR1 and CDR2 (germline): LNHDA, SQIVND (reference sequence). The CDR3 contains 16 residues. The CDR3 reads CASSAWTGGNTGELFF. The CDR3 DNA follows: TGTGCCAGTAGTGCCTGGACAGGGGGAAACACCGGGGAGCTGTTTTTT.

This rearrangement joins TRBV4-3 to TRBJ2-3; TRBD2 aligns across 9 bases. The CDR3 runs to 18 residues. V gave up 1 base and J gave up 6 bases; unmatched junction bases: 14. CDR1 is LGHNA and CDR2 is YSLEER in the germline V gene. The CDR3: CASSQVSAGGPARDTQYF. Written as DNA, the CDR3 is TGCGCCAGCAGCCAAGTATCAGCGGGGGGCCCCGCCAGGGATACGCAGTATTTT.

V gene TRBV7-9 combines with J gene TRBJ2-7; D is possibly TRBD2 (7 bases). The germline V gene has CDR1 SEHNR and CDR2 FQNEAQ (reference sequence). The CDR3 loop spans 16 amino acids. V was pared by 5 bases and J by 2 bases, with 19 bases between. This chain's CDR3 is CASSGGAGTKTYEQYF. The CDR3 DNA follows: TGTGCCAGCAGCGGGGGGGCAGGGACTAAAACCTACGAGCAGTACTTC.